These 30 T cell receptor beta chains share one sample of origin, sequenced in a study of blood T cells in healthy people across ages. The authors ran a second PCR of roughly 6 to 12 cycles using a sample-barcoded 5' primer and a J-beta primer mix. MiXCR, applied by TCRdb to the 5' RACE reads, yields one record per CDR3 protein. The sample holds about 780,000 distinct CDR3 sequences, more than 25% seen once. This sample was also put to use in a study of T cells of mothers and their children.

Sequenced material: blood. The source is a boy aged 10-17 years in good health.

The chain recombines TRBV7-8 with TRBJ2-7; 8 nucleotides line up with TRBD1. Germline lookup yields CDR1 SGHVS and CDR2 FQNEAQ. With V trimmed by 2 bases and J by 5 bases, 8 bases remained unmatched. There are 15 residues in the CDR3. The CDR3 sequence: CASSLPPGQVNEQYF. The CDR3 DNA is TGTGCCAGCAGCTTACCTCCGGGACAGGTCAACGAGCAGTACTTC. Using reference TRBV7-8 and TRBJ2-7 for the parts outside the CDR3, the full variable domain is GAGVSQSPRYKVAKRGQDVALRCDPISGHVSLFWYQQALGQGPEFLTYFQNEAQLDKSGLPSDRFFAERPEGSVSTLKIQRTQQEDSAVYLCASSLPPGQVNEQYFGPGTRLTVT.

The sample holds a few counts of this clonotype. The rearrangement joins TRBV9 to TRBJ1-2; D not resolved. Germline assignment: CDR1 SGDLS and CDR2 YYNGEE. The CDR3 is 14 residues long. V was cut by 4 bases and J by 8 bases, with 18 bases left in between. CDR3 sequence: CASSPGERPGGYTF. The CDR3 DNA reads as TGTGCCAGCAGCCCAGGAGAACGTCCGGGGGGCTACACCTTC.

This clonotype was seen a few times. The CDR3 sequence: CASNLMGTGGTEAFF. The CDR3 nucleotides read TGTGCCAGCAACCTGATGGGGACAGGGGGCACTGAAGCTTTCTTT. The chain recombines TRBV5-4 with TRBJ1-1, with 11 bases identical to TRBD1. This CDR3 region has 15 residues. Germline V CDR1 and CDR2: SGHNT, YYREEE (reference sequence). V shed 6 bases, J shed 4 bases, and the junction held 8 bases outside the gene matches.

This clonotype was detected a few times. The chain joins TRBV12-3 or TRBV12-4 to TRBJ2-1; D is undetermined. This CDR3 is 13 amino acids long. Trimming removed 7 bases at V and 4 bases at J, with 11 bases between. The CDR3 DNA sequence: TGTGCCAGCACTATCATGGGGTACAATGAGCAGTTCTTC. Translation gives CASTIMGYNEQFF.

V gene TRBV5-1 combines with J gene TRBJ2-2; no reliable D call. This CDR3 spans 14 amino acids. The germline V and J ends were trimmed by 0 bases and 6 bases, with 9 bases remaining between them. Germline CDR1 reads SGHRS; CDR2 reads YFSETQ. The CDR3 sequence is CASSLVPVPGELFF. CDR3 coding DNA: TGCGCCAGCAGCTTGGTGCCGGTCCCCGGGGAGCTGTTTTTT.

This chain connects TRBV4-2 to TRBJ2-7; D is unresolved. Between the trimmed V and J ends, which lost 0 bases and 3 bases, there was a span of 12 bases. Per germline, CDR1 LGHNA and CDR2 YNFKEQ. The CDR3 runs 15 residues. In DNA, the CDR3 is TGTGCCAGCAGCCAAGAGAGGTCTAGGGACTACGAGCAGTACTTC. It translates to CASSQERSRDYEQYF.

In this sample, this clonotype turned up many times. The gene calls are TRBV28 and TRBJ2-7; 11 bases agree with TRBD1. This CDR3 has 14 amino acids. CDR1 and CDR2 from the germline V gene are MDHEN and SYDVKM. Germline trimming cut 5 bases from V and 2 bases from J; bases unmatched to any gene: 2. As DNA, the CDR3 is TGTGCCAGCAGTCCGGACAGGGGGCCCTACGAGCAGTACTTC. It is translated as CASSPDRGPYEQYF.

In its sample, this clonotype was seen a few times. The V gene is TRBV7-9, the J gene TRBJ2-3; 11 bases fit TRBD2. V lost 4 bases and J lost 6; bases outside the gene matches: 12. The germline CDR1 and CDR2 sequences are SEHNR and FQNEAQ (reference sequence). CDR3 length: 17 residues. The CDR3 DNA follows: TGTGCCAGCAGCTCTGTACTAGCGGGGGCCGTCTGGGATACGCAGTATTTT. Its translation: CASSSVLAGAVWDTQYF.

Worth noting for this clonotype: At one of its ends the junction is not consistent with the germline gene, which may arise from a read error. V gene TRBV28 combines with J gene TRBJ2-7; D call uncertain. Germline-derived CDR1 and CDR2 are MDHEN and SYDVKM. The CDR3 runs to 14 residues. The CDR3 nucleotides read TGTGCCAGCAGTTTATCTACAAACTCCTACAAGCAGTACTTC. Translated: CASSLSTNSYKQYF.

The CDR3 nucleotides read TGTGCCAGCAGTTACTCGACAGGGGACGGCGGCTACACCTTC. It yields the protein CASSYSTGDGGYTF. The rearrangement links TRBV6-5 to TRBJ1-2; TRBD1 matches 8 bases. J gave up 8 bases and V 0 bases, and 5 bases lay outside the gene matches. The CDR3 spans 14 residues. From germline, CDR1 is MNHEY and CDR2 SVGAGI.

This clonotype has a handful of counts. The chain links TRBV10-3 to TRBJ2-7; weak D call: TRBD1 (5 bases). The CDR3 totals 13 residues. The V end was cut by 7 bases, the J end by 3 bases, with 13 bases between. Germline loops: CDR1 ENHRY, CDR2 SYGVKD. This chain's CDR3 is CAIKGQTIYEQYF. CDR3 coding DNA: TGTGCCATCAAGGGGCAGACGATCTACGAGCAGTACTTC.

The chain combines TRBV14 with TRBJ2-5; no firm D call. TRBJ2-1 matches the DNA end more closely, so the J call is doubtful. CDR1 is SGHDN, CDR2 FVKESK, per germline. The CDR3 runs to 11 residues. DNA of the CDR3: TGTGCCAGCAGCCACACTGCCGGACAGTTCTTC. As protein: CASSHTAGQFF.

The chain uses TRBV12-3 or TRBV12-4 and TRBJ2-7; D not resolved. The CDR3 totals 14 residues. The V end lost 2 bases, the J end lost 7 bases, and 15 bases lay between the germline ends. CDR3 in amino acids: CASSLRQVLGEQYF. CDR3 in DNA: TGTGCCAGCAGTTTACGGCAGGTCCTTGGGGAGCAGTACTTC.

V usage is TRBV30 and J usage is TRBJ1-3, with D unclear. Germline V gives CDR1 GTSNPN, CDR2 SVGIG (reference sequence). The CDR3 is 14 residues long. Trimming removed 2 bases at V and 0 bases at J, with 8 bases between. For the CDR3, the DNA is TGTGCCTGGAGTCGGGGTGACTCTGGAAACACCATATATTTT. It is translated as CAWSRGDSGNTIYF.

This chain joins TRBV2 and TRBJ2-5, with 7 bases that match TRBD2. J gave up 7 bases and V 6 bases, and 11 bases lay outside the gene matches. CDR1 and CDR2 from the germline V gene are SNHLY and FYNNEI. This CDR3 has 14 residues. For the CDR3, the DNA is TGTGCCAGCAGCGGGGACTACCGGCGAGGGACCCAGTACTTC. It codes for CASSGDYRRGTQYF.

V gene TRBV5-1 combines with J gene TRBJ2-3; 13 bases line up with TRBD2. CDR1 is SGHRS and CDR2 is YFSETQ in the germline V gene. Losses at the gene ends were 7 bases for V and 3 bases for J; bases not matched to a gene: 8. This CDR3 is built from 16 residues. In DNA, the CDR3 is TGCGCCAGCGGGGGACTAGCGGGGCGAAGAACAGATACGCAGTATTTT. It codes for CASGGLAGRRTDTQYF.

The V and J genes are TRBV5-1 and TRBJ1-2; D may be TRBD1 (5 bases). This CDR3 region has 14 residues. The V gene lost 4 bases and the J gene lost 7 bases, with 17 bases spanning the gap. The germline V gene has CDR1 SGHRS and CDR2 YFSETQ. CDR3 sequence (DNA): TGCGCCAGCAGCCGAGAAGATTCAGGGAGTGGCTACACCTTC. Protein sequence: CASSREDSGSGYTF.

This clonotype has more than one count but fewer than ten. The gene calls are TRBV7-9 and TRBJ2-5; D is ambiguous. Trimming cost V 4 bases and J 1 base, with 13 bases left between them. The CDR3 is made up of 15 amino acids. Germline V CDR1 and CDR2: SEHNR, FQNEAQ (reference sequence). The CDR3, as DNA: TGTGCCAGCAGCTCTGTGTCGGCCCTCCAAGAGACCCAGTACTTC. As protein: CASSSVSALQETQYF.

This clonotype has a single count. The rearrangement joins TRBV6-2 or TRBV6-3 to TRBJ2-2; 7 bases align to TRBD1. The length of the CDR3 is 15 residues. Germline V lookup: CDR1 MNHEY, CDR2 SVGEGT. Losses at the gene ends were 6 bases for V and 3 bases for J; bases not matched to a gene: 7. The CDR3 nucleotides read TGTGCCAGCAGAATAAGGGGGCACCACACCGGGGAGCTGTTTTTT. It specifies CASRIRGHHTGELFF.

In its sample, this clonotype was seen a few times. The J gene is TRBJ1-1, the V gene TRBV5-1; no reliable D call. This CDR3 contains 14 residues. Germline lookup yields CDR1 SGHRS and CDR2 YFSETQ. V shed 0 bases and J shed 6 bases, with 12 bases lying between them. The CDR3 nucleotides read TGCGCCAGCAGCTTGGCCCAGGCTGACGCTGAAGCTTTCTTT. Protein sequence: CASSLAQADAEAFF.

CDR3 bases: TGCAGTGCCCCGTTCTTTGCGGGGGACCCCTACAATGAGCAGTTCTTC. It codes for CSAPFFAGDPYNEQFF. This chain links TRBV20-1 with TRBJ2-1; 7 bases agree with TRBD2. The CDR3 length is 16 residues. CDR1 and CDR2 from the germline V gene are DFQATT and SNEGSKA (reference sequence). With V trimmed by 6 bases and J by 2 bases, 13 bases remained unmatched.

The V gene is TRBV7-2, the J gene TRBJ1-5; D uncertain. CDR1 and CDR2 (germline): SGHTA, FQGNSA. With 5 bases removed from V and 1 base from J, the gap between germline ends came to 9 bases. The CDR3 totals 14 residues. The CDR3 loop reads CASSLYSSNQPQHF. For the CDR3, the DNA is TGTGCCAGCAGCCTCTATTCAAGCAATCAGCCCCAGCATTTT.

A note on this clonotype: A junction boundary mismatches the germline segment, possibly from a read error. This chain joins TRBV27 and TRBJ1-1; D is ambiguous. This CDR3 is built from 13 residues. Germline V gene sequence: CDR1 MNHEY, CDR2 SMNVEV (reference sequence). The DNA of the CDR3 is TGTGCTAGCAGTTTATTTGTATCGGCTGAAGCTTTCTTT. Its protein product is CASSLFVSAEAFF.

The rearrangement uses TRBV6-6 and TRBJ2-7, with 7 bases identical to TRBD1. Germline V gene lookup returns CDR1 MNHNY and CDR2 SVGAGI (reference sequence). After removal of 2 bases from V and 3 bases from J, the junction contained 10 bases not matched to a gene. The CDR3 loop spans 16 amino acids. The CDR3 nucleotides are TGTGCCAGCAGTTACCCACTGCACGCAGGGGGCTACGAGCAGTACTTC. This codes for CASSYPLHAGGYEQYF.

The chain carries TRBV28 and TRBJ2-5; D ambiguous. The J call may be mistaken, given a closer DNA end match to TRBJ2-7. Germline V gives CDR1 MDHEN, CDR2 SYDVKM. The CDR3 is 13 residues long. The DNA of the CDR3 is TGTGCCAGCGGAAACAGCACCTCCTACGAGCAGTACTTC. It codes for CASGNSTSYEQYF.

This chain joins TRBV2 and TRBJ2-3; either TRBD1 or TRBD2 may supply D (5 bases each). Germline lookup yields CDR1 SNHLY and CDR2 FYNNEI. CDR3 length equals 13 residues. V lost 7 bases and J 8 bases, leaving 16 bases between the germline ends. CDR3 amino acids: CASTGTTKGTQYF. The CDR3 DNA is TGTGCCAGCACCGGGACCACAAAGGGTACGCAGTATTTT. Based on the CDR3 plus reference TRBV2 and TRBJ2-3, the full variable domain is EPEVTQTPSHQVTQMGQEVILRCVPISNHLYFYWYRQILGQKVEFLVSFYNNEISEKSEIFDDQFSVERPDGSNFTLKIRSTKLEDSAMYFCASTGTTKGTQYFGPGTRLTVL.

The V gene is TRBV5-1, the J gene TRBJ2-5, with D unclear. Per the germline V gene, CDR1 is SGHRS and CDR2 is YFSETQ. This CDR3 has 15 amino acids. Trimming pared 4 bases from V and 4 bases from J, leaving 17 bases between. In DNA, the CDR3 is TGCGCCAGCAGCCGGAGACTCCCGGGCCCAGAGACCCAGTACTTC. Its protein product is CASSRRLPGPETQYF.

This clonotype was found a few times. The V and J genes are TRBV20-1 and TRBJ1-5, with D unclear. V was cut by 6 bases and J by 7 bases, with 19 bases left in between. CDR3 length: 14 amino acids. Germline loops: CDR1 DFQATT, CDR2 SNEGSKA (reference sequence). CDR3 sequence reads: CSAKRGEGRQPQHF. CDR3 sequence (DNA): TGCAGTGCAAAGCGAGGTGAGGGCAGACAGCCCCAGCATTTT.

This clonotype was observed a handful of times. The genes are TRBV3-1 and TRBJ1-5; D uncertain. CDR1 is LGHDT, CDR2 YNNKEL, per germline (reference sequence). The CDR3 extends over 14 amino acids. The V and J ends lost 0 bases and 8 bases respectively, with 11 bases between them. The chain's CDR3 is CASSQEVVGKPQHF. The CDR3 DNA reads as TGTGCCAGCAGCCAAGAGGTGGTGGGAAAGCCCCAGCATTTT.

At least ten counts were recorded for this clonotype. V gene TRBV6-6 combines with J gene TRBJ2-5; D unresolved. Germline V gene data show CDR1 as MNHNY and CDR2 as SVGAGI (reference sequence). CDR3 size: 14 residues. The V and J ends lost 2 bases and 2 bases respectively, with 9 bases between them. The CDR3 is CASSYRPPQETQYF. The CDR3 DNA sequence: TGTGCCAGCAGTTACCGACCACCTCAAGAGACCCAGTACTTC.